This T cell receptor (beta chain) was recovered during a study of blood T cell repertoires in COVID-19. The germline gives CDR1 SGDLS, CDR2 YYNGEE. The CDR3 loop spans 16 amino acids. The ends were cut back, 4 bases at V and 2 bases at J, with 17 bases in the middle. Clones were sequenced by immunoSEQ multiplex PCR, and TCRdb holds only the in-frame ones, with some missing. Of fewer than 200,000 clones in the sample, 80% to 90% are singletons; the top ten hold 1.5% to 2%. The chain links TRBV9 to TRBJ2-3; unclear D gene. The receptor comes from a man in his late teens or twenties who had recovered from COVID-19. The sample taken for sequencing was peripheral blood. CDR3 in amino acids: CASSPRARLNTDTQYF. The CDR3 DNA reads TGTGCCAGCAGCCCCCGAGCCCGATTGAACACAGATACGCAGTATTTT.